A single TCR beta chain is shown here with its context. Its specificity is not known. The data were taken from a study of blood T cells in healthy people across ages. A second about 6 to 11 cycle PCR used barcoded and J-beta primers. TCRdb reprocessed the 5' RACE reads with MiXCR, giving one entry per CDR3 protein. The sample has about 1,000,000 distinct CDR3 sequences; 40% to 50% are singletons. From germline, CDR1 is SNHLY and CDR2 FYNNEI. The CDR3 totals 13 residues. V lost 11 bases, J lost 0 bases, and 13 bases lay in between. Each sample had at least 6 million PBMCs isolated. Total RNA was isolated from each sample in quantities of at least 5 micrograms. Study-wide results and caveats: While age rose, TCR beta diversity per million T cells dropped in a roughly linear way. Relative to aged donors, long-lived donors carried more naive CD4+ cells and displayed higher diversity.

Sequencing used blood. The TCR originated in a woman aged 55-69 years in good health. This chain uses TRBV2 with TRBJ1-1; D might be TRBD1 (5 bases). The CDR3 region is CAGRTNMNTEAFF. The CDR3 nucleotides read TGTGCCGGGCGGACAAACATGAACACTGAAGCTTTCTTT. Combining the CDR3 with reference TRBV2 and TRBJ1-1 gives the whole variable domain EPEVTQTPSHQVTQMGQEVILRCVPISNHLYFYWYRQILGQKVEFLVSFYNNEISEKSEIFDDQFSVERPDGSNFTLKIRSTKLEDSAMYFCAGRTNMNTEAFFGQGTRLTVV.